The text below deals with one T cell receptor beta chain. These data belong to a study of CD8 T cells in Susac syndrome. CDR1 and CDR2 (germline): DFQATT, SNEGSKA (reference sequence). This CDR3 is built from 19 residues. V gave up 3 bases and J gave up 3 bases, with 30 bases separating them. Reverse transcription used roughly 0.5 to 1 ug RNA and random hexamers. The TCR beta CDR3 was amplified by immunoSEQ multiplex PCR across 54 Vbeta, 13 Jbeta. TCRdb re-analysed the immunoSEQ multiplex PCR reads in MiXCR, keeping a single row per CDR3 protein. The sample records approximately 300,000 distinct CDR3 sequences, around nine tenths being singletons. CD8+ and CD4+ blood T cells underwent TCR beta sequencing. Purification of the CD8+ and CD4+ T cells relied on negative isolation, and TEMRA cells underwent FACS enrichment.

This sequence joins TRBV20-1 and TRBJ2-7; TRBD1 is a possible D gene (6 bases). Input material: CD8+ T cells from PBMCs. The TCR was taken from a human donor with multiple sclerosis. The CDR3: CSARATGSREPQLIYEQYF. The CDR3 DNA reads TGCAGTGCTAGGGCTACAGGGTCGAGGGAGCCCCAGCTTATCTACGAGCAGTACTTC.